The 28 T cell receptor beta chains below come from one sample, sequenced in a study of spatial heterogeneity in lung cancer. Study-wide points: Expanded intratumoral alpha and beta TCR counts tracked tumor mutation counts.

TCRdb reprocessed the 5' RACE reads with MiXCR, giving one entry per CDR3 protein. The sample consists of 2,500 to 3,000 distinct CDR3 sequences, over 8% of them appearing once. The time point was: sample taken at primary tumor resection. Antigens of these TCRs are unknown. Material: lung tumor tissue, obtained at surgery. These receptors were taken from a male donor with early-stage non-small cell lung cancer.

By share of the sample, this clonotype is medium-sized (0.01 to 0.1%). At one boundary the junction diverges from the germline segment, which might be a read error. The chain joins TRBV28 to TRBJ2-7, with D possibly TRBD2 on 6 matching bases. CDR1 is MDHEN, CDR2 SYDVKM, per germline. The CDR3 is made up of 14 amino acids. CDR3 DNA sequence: TGTGCCAGCTGTTTAGGCGGGGAGCCCTACGAGCAGTACTTC. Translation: CASCLGGEPYEQYF.

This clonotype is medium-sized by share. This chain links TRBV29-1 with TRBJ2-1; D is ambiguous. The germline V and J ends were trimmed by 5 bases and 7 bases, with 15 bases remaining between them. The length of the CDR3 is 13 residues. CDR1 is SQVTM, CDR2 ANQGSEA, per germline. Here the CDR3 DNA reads TGCAGCGTTCTAGGACCGAGTTCTAATGAGCAGTTCTTC. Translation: CSVLGPSSNEQFF.

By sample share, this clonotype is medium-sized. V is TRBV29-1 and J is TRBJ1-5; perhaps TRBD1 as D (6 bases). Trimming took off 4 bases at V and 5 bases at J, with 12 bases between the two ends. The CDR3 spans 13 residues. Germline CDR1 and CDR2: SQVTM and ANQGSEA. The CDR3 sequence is CSVGQGSDQPQHF. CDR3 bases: TGCAGCGTTGGGCAGGGGTCGGATCAGCCCCAGCATTTT. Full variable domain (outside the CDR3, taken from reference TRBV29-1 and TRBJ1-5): SAVISQKPSRDICQRGTSLTIQCQVDSQVTMMFWYRQQPGQSLTLIATANQGSEATYESGFVIDKFPISRPNLTFSTLTVSNMSPEDSSIYLCSVGQGSDQPQHFGDGTRLSIL.

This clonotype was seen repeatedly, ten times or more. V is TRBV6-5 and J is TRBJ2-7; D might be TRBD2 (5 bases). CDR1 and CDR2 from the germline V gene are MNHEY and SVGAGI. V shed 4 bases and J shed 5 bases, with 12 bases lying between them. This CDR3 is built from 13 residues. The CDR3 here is CASSSGGYDEQYF. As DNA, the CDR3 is TGTGCCAGCAGTTCCGGAGGCTACGACGAGCAGTACTTC.

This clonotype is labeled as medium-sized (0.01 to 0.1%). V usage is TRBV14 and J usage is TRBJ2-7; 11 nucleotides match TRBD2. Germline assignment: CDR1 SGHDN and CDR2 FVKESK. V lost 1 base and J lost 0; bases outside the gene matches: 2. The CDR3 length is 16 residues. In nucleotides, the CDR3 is TGTGCCAGCAGCCAAGCACTAGCGGGGGTCTCCTACGAGCAGTACTTC. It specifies CASSQALAGVSYEQYF. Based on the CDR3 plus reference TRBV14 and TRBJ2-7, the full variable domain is EAGVTQFPSHSVIEKGQTVTLRCDPISGHDNLYWYRRVMGKEIKFLLHFVKESKQDESGMPNNRFLAERTGGTYSTLKVQPAELEDSGVYFCASSQALAGVSYEQYFGPGTRLTVT.

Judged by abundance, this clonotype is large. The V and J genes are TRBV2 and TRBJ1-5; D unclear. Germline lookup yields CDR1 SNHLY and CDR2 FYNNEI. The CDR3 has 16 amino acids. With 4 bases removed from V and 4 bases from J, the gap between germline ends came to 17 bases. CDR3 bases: TGTGCCAGCAGTGCGACGAGGAGGGTGTGGAATCAGCCCCAGCATTTT. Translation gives CASSATRRVWNQPQHF.

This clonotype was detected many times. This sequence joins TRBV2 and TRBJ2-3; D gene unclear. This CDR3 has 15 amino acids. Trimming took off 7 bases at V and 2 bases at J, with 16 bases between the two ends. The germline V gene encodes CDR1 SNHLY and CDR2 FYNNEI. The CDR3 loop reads CASTPGSSITDTQYF. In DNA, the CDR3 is TGTGCCAGCACCCCCGGTTCATCAATCACAGATACGCAGTATTTT.

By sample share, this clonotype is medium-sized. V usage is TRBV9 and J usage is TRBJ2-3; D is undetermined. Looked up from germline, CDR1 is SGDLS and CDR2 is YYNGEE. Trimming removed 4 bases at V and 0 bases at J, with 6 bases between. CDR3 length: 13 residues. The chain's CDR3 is CASSTQSTDTQYF. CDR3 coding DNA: TGTGCCAGCAGCACTCAAAGCACAGATACGCAGTATTTT.

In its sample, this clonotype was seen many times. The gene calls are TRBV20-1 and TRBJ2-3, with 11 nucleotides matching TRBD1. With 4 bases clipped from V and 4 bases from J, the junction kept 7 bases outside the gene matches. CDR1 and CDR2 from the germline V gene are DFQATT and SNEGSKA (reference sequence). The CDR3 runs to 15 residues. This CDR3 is CSANTGTGGADTQYF. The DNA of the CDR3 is TGCAGTGCTAATACCGGGACAGGGGGGGCAGATACGCAGTATTTT.

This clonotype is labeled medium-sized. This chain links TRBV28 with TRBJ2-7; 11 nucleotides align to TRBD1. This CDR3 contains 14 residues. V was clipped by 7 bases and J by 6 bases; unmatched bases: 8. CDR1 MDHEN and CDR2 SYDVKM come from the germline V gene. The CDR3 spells CASTRDRGSSEQYF. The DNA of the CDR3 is TGTGCCAGCACCAGGGACAGGGGGTCGAGCGAGCAGTACTTC.

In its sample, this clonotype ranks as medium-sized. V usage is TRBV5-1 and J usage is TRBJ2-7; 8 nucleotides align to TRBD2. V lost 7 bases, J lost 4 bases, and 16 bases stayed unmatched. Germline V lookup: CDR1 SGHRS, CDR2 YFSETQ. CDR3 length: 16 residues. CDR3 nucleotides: TGCGCCAGCTCACCTGGTGGCGGGGGGTTTACGTACGAGCAGTACTTC. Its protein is CASSPGGGGFTYEQYF.

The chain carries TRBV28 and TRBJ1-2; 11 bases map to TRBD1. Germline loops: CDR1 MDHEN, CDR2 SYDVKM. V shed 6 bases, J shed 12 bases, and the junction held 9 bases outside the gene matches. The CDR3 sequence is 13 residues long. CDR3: CASSFSGQGVNTF. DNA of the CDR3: TGTGCCAGCAGCTTTTCGGGACAGGGGGTTAACACCTTC.

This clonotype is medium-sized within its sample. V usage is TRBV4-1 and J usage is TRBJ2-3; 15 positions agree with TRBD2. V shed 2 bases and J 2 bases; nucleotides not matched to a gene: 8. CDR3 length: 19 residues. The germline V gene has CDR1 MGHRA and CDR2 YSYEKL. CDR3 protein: CASSQSRGLAGGPTDTQYF. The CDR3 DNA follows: TGCGCCAGCAGCCAATCCAGGGGACTAGCGGGGGGACCCACAGATACGCAGTATTTT.

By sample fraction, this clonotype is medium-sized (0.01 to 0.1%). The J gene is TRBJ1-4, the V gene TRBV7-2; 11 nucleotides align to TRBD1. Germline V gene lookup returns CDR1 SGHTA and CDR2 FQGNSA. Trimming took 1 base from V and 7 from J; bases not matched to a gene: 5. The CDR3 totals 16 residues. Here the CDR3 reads CASSLGGQGGPEKLFF. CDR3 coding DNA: TGTGCCAGCAGCTTAGGGGGACAGGGGGGCCCTGAAAAACTGTTTTTT.

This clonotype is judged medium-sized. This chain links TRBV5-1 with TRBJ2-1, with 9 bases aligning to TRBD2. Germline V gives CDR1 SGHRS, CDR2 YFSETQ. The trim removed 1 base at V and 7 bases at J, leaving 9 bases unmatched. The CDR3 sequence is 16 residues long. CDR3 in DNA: TGCGCCAGCAGCTTGATCGCGGGAGGGCCCTCGAATGAGCAGTTCTTC. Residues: CASSLIAGGPSNEQFF.

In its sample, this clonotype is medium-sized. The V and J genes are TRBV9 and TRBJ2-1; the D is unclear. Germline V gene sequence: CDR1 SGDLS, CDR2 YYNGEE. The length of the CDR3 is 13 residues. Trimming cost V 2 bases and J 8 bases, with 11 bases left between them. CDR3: CASSVMSLDEQFF. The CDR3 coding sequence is TGTGCCAGCAGCGTTATGTCTTTAGATGAGCAGTTCTTC. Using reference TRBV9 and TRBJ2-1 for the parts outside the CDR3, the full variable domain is DSGVTQTPKHLITATGQRVTLRCSPRSGDLSVYWYQQSLDQGLQFLIQYYNGEERAKGNILERFSAQQFPDLHSELNLSSLELGDSALYFCASSVMSLDEQFFGPGTRLTVL.

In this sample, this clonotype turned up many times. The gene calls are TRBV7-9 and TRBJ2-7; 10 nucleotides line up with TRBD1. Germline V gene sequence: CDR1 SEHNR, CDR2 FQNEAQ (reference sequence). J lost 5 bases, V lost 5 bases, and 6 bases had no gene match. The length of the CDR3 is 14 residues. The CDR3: CASSPRDRGHEQYF. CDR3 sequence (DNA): TGTGCCAGCAGCCCCCGGGACAGGGGCCACGAGCAGTACTTC.

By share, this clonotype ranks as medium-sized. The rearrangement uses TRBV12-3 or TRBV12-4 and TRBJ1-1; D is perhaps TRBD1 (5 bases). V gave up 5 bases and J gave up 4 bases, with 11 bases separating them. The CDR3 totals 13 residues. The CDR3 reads CASSKGPSTEAFF. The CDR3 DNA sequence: TGTGCCAGCAGTAAGGGGCCTTCCACTGAAGCTTTCTTT.

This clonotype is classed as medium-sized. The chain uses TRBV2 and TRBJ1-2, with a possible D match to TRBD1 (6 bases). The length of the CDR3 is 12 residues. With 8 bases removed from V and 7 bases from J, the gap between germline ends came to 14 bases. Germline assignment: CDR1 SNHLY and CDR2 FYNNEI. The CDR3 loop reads CASSGDQSGYTF. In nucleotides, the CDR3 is TGTGCCAGCTCAGGGGATCAGAGTGGCTACACCTTC.

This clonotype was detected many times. For the CDR3, the DNA is TGTGCCAGCAGTCCAAAGGGGCGAGGGGCTAATTCACCCCTCCACTTT. Translated, it gives CASSPKGRGANSPLHF. This rearrangement joins TRBV12-3 or TRBV12-4 to TRBJ1-6; TRBD1 is a possible D gene (5 bases). The CDR3 contains 16 residues. V was trimmed by 5 bases and J by 6 bases, leaving 17 bases between them.

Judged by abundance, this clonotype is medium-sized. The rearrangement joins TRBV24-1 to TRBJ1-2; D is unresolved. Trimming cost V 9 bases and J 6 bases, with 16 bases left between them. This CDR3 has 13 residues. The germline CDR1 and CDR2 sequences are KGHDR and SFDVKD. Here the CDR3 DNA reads TGTGCCACCGCCTCAGGAGGACCAGATGGCTACACCTTC. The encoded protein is CATASGGPDGYTF.

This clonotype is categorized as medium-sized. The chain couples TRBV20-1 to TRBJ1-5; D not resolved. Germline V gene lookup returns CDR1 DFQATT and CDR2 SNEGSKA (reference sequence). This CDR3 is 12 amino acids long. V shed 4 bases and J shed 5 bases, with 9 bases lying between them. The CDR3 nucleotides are TGCAGTGCTATTGGATGGGATCAGCCCCAGCATTTT. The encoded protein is CSAIGWDQPQHF.

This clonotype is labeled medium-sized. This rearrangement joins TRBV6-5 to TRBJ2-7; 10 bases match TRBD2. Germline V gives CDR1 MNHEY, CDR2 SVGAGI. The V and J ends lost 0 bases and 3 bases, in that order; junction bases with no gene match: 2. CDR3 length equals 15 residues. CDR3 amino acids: CASSYSASGSYEQYF. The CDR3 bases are TGTGCCAGCAGTTACTCGGCTAGCGGGAGCTACGAGCAGTACTTC.

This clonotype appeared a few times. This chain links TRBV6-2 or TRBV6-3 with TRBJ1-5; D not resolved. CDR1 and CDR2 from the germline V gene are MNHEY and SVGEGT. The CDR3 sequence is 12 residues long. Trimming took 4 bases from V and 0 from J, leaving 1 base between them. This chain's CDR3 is CASSFSNQPQHF. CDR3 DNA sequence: TGTGCCAGCAGTTTTAGCAATCAGCCCCAGCATTTT.

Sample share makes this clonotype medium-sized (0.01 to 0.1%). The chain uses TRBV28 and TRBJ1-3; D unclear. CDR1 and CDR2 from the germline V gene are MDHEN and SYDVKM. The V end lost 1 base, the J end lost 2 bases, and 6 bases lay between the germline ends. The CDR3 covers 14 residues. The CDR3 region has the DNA TGTGCCAGCAGTTTATCCGGAACTGGAAACACCATATATTTT. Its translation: CASSLSGTGNTIYF.

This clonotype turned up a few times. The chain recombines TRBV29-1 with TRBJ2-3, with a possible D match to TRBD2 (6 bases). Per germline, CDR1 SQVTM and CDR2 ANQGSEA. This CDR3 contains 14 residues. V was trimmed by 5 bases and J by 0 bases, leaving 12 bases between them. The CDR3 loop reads CSVNRGTSTDTQYF. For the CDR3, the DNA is TGCAGCGTTAACCGGGGGACTAGCACAGATACGCAGTATTTT.

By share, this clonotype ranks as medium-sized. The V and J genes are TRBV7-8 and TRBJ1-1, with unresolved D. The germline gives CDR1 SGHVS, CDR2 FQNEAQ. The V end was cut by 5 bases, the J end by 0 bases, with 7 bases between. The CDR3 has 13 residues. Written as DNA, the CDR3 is TGTGCCAGCAGCCCCGGGTTGAACACTGAAGCTTTCTTT. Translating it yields CASSPGLNTEAFF.

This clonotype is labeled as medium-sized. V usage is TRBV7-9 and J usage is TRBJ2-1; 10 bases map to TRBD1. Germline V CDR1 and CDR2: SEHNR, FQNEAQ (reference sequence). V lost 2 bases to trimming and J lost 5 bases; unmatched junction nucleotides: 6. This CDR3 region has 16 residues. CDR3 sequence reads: CASSLFTGTGDNEQFF. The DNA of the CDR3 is TGTGCCAGCAGCTTATTCACCGGGACAGGGGACAATGAGCAGTTCTTC.